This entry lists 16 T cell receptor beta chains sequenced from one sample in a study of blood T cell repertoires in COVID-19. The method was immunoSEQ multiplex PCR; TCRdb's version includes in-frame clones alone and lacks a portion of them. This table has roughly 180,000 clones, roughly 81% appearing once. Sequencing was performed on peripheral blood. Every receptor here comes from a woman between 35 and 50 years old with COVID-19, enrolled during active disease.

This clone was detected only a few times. The CDR3 protein is CASSETGNSGNTIYF. CDR3 nucleotides: TGTGCCAGCAGCGAGACCGGGAACTCTGGAAACACCATATATTTT. The chain combines TRBV11-3 with TRBJ1-3, with D unclear. Trimming removed 5 bases from V and 0 bases from J, with 11 bases in between. The CDR3 has 15 amino acids. Germline lookup yields CDR1 SGHNT and CDR2 YENEEA.

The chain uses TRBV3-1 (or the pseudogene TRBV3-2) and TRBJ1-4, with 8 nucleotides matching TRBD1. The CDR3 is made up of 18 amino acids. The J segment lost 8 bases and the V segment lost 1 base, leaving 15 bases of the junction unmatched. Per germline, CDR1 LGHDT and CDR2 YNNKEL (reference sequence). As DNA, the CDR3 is TGTGCCAGCAGCCAAGGTCCCCTCCTCCTGGACAGGGACGAAAAACTGTTTTTT. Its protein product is CASSQGPLLLDRDEKLFF.

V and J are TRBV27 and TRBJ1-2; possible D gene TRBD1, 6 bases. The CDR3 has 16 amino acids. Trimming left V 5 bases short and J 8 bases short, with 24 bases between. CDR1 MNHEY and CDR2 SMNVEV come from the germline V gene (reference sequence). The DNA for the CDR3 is TGTGCCAGCAGTAGCGGGGGGGGCTTCCGACTTGACGGCTACACCTTC. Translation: CASSSGGGFRLDGYTF.

DNA of the CDR3: TGTGCCAGCAGCTTACGGCAGGGGATCGACGAGCAGTACGTC. Residues: CASSLRQGIDEQYV. The gene calls are TRBV7-6 and TRBJ2-7, with D perhaps TRBD1 (6 bases). Germline CDR1 SGHVS, CDR2 FNYEAQ. There are 14 residues in the CDR3. Trimming shortened V by 2 bases and J by 5 bases, and 13 bases separated the two germline ends.

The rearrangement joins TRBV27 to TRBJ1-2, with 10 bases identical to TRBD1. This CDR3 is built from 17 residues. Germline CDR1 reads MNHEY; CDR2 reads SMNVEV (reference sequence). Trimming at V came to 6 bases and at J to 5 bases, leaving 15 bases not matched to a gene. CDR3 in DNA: TGTGCCAGCAGCTCATACATGACAGGGGGCGAAAAGTATGGCTACACCTTC. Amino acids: CASSSYMTGGEKYGYTF.

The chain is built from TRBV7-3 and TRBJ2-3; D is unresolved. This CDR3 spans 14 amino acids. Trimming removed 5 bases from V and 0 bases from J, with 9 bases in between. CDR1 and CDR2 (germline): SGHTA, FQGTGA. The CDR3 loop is CASSPLASTDTQYF. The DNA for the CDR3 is TGTGCCAGCAGCCCACTTGCCAGCACAGATACGCAGTATTTT.

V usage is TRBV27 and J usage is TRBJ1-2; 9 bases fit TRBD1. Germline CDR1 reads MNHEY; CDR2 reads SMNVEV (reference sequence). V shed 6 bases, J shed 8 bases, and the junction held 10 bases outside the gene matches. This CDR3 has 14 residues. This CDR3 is CASRPGQGLGGYTF. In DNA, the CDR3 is TGTGCCAGCAGGCCGGGACAGGGTTTAGGAGGCTACACCTTC.

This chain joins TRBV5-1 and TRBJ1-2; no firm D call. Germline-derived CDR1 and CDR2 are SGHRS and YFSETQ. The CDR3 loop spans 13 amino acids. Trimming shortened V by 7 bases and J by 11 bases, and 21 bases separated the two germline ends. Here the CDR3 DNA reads TGCGCCAGCGCCGGGATTCATTCGGAGGAATACACCTTC. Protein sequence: CASAGIHSEEYTF.

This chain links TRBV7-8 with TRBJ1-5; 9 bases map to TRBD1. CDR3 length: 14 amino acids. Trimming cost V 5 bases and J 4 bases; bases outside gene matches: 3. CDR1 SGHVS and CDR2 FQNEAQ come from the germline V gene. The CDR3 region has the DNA TGTGCCAGCAGCAGGACAGGGGAGAATCAGCCCCAGCATTTT. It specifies CASSRTGENQPQHF.

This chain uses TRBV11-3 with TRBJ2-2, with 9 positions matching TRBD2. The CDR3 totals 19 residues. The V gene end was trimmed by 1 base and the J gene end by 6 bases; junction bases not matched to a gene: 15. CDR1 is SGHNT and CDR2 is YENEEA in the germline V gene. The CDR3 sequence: CASSLGLAEAGGEAGELFF. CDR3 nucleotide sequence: TGTGCCAGCAGCTTAGGGCTCGCGGAGGCGGGAGGGGAGGCCGGGGAGCTGTTTTTT.

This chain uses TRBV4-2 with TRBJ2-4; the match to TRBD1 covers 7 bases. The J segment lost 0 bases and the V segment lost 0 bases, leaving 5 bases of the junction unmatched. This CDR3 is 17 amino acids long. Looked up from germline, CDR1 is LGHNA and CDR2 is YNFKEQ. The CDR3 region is CASSQEVQGQAKNIQYF. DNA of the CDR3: TGTGCCAGCAGCCAAGAAGTACAGGGGCAAGCCAAAAACATTCAGTACTTC.

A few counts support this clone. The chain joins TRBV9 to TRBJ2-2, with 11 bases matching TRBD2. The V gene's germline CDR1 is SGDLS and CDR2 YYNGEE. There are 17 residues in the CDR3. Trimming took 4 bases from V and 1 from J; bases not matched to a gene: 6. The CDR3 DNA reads TGTGCCAGCAGCCCTCGACTAGCGGGGCTGAACACCGGGGAGCTGTTTTTT. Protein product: CASSPRLAGLNTGELFF.

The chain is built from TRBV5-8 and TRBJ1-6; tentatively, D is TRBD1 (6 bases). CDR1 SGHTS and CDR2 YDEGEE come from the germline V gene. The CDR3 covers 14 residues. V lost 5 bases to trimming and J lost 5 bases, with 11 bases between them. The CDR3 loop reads CASRTTGNNSPLHF. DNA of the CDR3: TGTGCCAGCAGGACCACAGGGAATAATTCACCCCTCCACTTT. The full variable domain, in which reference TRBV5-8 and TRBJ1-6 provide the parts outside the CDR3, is EAGVTQSPTHLIKTRGQQATLRCSPISGHTSVYWYQQALGLGLQFLLWYDEGEERNRGNFPPRFSGRQFPNYSSELNVNALELEDSALYLCASRTTGNNSPLHFGNGTRLTVT.

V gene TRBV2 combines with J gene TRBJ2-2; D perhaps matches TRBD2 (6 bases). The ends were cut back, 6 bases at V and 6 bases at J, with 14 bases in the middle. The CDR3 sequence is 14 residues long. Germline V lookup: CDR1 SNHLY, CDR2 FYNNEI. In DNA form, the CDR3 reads TGTGCCAGCAGCCCCCTCGGGGGAGCCGGGGAGCTGTTTTTT. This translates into CASSPLGGAGELFF.

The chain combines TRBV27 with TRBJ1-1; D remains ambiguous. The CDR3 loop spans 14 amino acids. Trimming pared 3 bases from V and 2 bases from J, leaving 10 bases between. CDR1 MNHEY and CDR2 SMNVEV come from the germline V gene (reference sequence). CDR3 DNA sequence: TGTGCCAGCAGTTTTTACGGAGGAAACACTGAAGCTTTCTTT. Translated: CASSFYGGNTEAFF.

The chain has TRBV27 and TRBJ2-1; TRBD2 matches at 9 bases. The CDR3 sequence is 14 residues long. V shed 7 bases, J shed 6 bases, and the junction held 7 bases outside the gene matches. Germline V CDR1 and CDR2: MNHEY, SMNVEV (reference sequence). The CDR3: CASKLAGIGNEQFF. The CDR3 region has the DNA TGTGCCAGCAAGCTAGCGGGAATTGGCAATGAGCAGTTCTTC.